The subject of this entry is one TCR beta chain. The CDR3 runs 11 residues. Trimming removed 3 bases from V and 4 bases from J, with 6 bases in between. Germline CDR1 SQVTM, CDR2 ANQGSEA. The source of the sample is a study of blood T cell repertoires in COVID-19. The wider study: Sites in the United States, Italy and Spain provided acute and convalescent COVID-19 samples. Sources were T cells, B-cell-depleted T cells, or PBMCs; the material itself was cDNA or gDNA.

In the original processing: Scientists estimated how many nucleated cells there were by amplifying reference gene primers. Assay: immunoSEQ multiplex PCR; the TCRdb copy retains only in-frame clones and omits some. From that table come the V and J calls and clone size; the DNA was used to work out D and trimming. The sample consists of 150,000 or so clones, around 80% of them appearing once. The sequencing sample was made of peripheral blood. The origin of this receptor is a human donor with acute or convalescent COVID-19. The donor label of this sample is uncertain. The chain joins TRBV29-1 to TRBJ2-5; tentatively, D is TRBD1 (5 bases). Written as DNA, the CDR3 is TGCAGCGTTGACAGGGCAGAGACCCAGTACTTC. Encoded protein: CSVDRAETQYF.